This T cell receptor beta chain was profiled in a study of shared clonotypes between healthy human individuals. Study-wide points: Large sequencing depth failed to make sorted-subset sequencing complete, rarefaction showed. Memory subsets had estimated richness that was generally smaller than that of naive subsets. Clonotypes shared by all four donors outscored non-shared clonotypes in generation probability.

TCRdb keeps only in-frame clones here, not all; method: immunoSEQ multiplex PCR. The sample records roughly 1.4 million clones, roughly 98.5% being singletons. Turning to this clone: Its antigen remains unidentified.

The V gene lost 5 bases and the J gene lost 2 bases, with 19 bases spanning the gap. Germline assignment: CDR1 MGHRA and CDR2 YSYEKL. The CDR3 runs to 16 residues. Free of recent acute infections or vaccinations, the donors were healthy HIV-negative adults. The TCR originated in a man aged 25-45 years in good health. The sequenced material came from naive CD4+ T cells sorted from blood. Described subset: CD45RA+ positively selected. The rearrangement links TRBV4-1 to TRBJ2-7; D might be TRBD1 or TRBD2, each matching 5 bases. The DNA of the CDR3 is TGCGCCAGCAGCTACCACCTAATAGGGGACCCCTACGAGCAGTACTTC. It specifies CASSYHLIGDPYEQYF.